The source of this T cell receptor beta chain is a study of identical twins. Findings and limits, study-wide: A lower insertion count was a feature of abundant cord blood beta clonotypes, with no such feature in memory repertoires.

V was clipped by 1 base and J by 2 bases, with 6 bases between them. Germline V gene lookup returns CDR1 SGHDN and CDR2 FVKESK. This CDR3 has 13 residues. A universal primer site was created by template switching, with the cDNA bearing unique molecular identifiers. TCRdb reprocessed the 5' RACE reads via MiXCR and lists one record per CDR3 protein. Here the sample spans 1,800,000 or so distinct CDR3 sequences, roughly 35% being singletons. For this clonotype: What it binds is unknown.

This sequence was found in a newborn girl in good health. Sequencing was done on a sample of cord blood. The chain has TRBV14 and TRBJ2-7; D is ambiguous. DNA of the CDR3: TGTGCCAGCAGCCAAGTTTTACCCTACGAGCAGTACTTC. Translated, it gives CASSQVLPYEQYF. Together with reference TRBV14 and TRBJ2-7, the CDR3 gives the full variable domain: EAGVTQFPSHSVIEKGQTVTLRCDPISGHDNLYWYRRVMGKEIKFLLHFVKESKQDESGMPNNRFLAERTGGTYSTLKVQPAELEDSGVYFCASSQVLPYEQYFGPGTRLTVT.